This T cell receptor beta chain derives from a study of cytomegalovirus exposure and HLA in healthy donors. The study ran its PCR with 60 Vbeta and 13 Jbeta primers. Assay used: immunoSEQ multiplex PCR; TCRdb lists only in-frame clones, some missing. The repertoire holds about 130,000 clones, with less than 85% as singletons. Sequencing used PBMCs. The receptor's source is a man aged 18 to 30 in good health and CMV-seropositive.

Here the CDR3 reads CASSYPPAGGWETQYF. Written as DNA, the CDR3 is TGTGCCAGCAGTTACCCACCAGCGGGGGGGTGGGAGACCCAGTACTTC. The chain uses TRBV6-6 and TRBJ2-5; 10 nucleotides match TRBD2. This CDR3 spans 16 amino acids. Looked up from germline, CDR1 is MNHNY and CDR2 is SVGAGI (reference sequence). V lost 2 bases and J lost 5; bases outside the gene matches: 8.